The 24 T cell receptor beta chains below were found in one sample sequenced in a study of T cells in Graves' hyperthyroidism and ophthalmopathy. The CDR3 regions of TCR beta were amplified from RNA transcripts. The HTBI primer set drove a first-round RT-PCR of the TCR CDR3. TCRdb recomputed calls from the multiplex PCR reads with MiXCR, one row per CDR3 protein. The sample includes a few hundred thousand distinct CDR3 sequences, about 19% of them seen just once. The sample comprised blood. These receptors were obtained from a man in his fifties or sixties with Graves' ophthalmopathy.

In its sample, this clonotype was seen many times. This chain uses TRBV19 with TRBJ2-3, with D possibly TRBD2 on 5 matching bases. Germline CDR1 and CDR2: LNHDA and SQIVND (reference sequence). The CDR3 runs 14 residues. The V end was cut by 4 bases, the J end by 2 bases, with 10 bases between. In nucleotides, the CDR3 is TGTGCCAGTAGTACTCGGAGGTCCACAGATACGCAGTATTTT. It is translated as CASSTRRSTDTQYF.

The CDR3 is CAMSGTSTDTQYF. In nucleotides, the CDR3 is TGTGCCATGAGCGGGACTAGCACAGATACGCAGTATTTT. The rearrangement links TRBV10-3 to TRBJ2-3; 7 bases map to TRBD2. Germline values: CDR1 ENHRY, CDR2 SYGVKD. This CDR3 spans 13 amino acids. Losses at the gene ends were 9 bases for V and 0 bases for J; bases not matched to a gene: 3.

V gene TRBV5-1 combines with J gene TRBJ2-7; D is ambiguous. The CDR3 is 13 amino acids. V shed 4 bases and J shed 3 bases, with 11 bases lying between them. In germline, CDR1 is SGHRS, CDR2 YFSETQ. The CDR3 reads CASSTDGYYEQYF. As DNA, the CDR3 is TGCGCCAGCAGCACCGACGGGTACTACGAGCAGTACTTC.

This clonotype was observed at least ten times. The chain couples TRBV3-1 to TRBJ2-3; 14 bases are shared with TRBD2. Trimming removed 0 bases from V and 4 bases from J; junction bases left unmatched: 3. Per the germline V gene, CDR1 is LGHDT and CDR2 is YNNKEL (reference sequence). The CDR3 is 17 amino acids. The CDR3 bases are TGTGCCAGCAGCCAAGAGGGACTAGCGGGAGTATCAGATACGCAGTATTTT. It translates to CASSQEGLAGVSDTQYF.

This clonotype came up many times. The chain has TRBV20-1 and TRBJ2-4, with TRBD2 matching 7 bases. CDR1 DFQATT and CDR2 SNEGSKA come from the germline V gene (reference sequence). With V trimmed by 5 bases and J by 7 bases, 11 bases remained unmatched. The CDR3 is 14 amino acids. The CDR3 sequence is CSALAERVSNIQYF. As DNA, the CDR3 is TGCAGTGCTCTAGCGGAGCGAGTGTCGAACATTCAGTACTTC.

This clonotype was found many times. The chain carries TRBV6-5 and TRBJ2-5; a possible D gene is TRBD1 (5 bases). V lost 0 bases and J 4 bases, leaving 9 bases between the germline ends. This CDR3 is built from 14 residues. Germline CDR1 MNHEY, CDR2 SVGAGI. DNA of the CDR3: TGTGCCAGCAGTTACTCGACCAGGGTAGAGACCCAGTACTTC. Amino acids: CASSYSTRVETQYF.

This clonotype was seen ten or more times. This chain links TRBV30 with TRBJ1-2; D unresolved. Looked up from germline, CDR1 is GTSNPN and CDR2 is SVGIG (reference sequence). The V end was cut by 0 bases, the J end by 4 bases, with 9 bases between. This CDR3 is 13 amino acids long. CDR3 amino acids: CAWSVRAPYGYTF. CDR3 DNA sequence: TGTGCCTGGAGTGTACGAGCCCCCTATGGCTACACCTTC.

The chain employs TRBV5-1 and TRBJ2-3, with a tentative D call TRBD1 (5 bases). Germline V gives CDR1 SGHRS, CDR2 YFSETQ. The CDR3 is 14 amino acids. Trimming pared 4 bases from V and 5 bases from J, leaving 14 bases between. CDR3 protein: CASSPRFQGDTQYF. CDR3 nucleotides: TGCGCCAGCAGCCCCCGGTTCCAGGGAGATACGCAGTATTTT.

This clonotype has just a few counts. The chain has TRBV6-5 and TRBJ2-3; 8 nucleotides align to TRBD2. CDR3 length: 17 amino acids. The germline V gene has CDR1 MNHEY and CDR2 SVGAGI. V trimming: 0 bases; J trimming: 7 bases; junction bases outside the gene matches: 12. Here the CDR3 reads CASSYSPPSGSWYTQYF. The DNA for the CDR3 is TGTGCCAGCAGTTACTCTCCTCCCAGCGGGAGTTGGTATACGCAGTATTTT.

V gene TRBV29-1 combines with J gene TRBJ1-2; TRBD1 matches at 8 bases. The CDR3 runs 12 residues. CDR1 SQVTM and CDR2 ANQGSEA come from the germline V gene. V dropped 7 bases and J dropped 4; count of bases not matched to a gene: 5. The CDR3 bases are TGCAGCGGCCTGACAGGGGCCTATGGCTACACCTTC. Amino acid sequence: CSGLTGAYGYTF.

CDR3 nucleotide sequence: TGTGCCAGCAGCCCTGGGACAGGGTTGGAAGATACGCAGTATTTT. As protein: CASSPGTGLEDTQYF. The chain uses TRBV11-2 and TRBJ2-3; 9 bases align to TRBD1. The germline V gene encodes CDR1 SGHAT and CDR2 FQNNGV. V was pared by 5 bases and J by 5 bases, with 8 bases of the junction left unmatched. The CDR3 sequence is 15 residues long.

The rearrangement joins TRBV5-8 to TRBJ2-7, with TRBD2 matching 13 bases. CDR3 length: 16 residues. With V trimmed by 5 bases and J by 4 bases, 9 bases remained unmatched. Germline CDR1 is SGHTS and CDR2 is YDEGEE. For the CDR3, the DNA is TGTGCCAGCAGTACCGGGACTAGCGGGACCTTATACGAGCAGTACTTC. Translation gives CASSTGTSGTLYEQYF.

The rearrangement links TRBV7-9 to TRBJ2-3; 9 nucleotides agree with TRBD1. Trimming cost V 4 bases and J 4 bases; bases outside gene matches: 9. Germline CDR1 reads SEHNR; CDR2 reads FQNEAQ (reference sequence). The CDR3 has 16 residues. For the CDR3, the DNA is TGTGCCAGCAGCTCGAACAGGGGGCTGCCCGCAGATACGCAGTATTTT. Protein sequence: CASSSNRGLPADTQYF. Drawing the rest from reference TRBV7-9 and TRBJ2-3, the complete variable domain is DTGVSQNPRHKITKRGQNVTFRCDPISEHNRLYWYRQTLGQGPEFLTYFQNEAQLEKSRLLSDRFSAERPKGSFSTLEIQRTEQGDSAMYLCASSSNRGLPADTQYFGPGTRLTVL.

This clonotype was seen a handful of times. The V gene is TRBV5-1, the J gene TRBJ2-5; no firm D call. Trimming pared 4 bases from V and 5 bases from J, leaving 15 bases between. The germline CDR1 and CDR2 sequences are SGHRS and YFSETQ. The CDR3 is 14 amino acids. This CDR3 is CASSPGFPSETQYF. The CDR3 nucleotides read TGCGCCAGCAGCCCGGGCTTCCCGTCGGAGACCCAGTACTTC.

This clonotype was seen repeatedly, ten times or more. The chain recombines TRBV11-2 with TRBJ1-1; D unresolved. Between the trimmed V and J ends, which lost 5 bases and 0 bases, there was a span of 16 bases. Germline loops: CDR1 SGHAT, CDR2 FQNNGV. The CDR3 contains 16 residues. The CDR3 here is CASSRFPRRMNTEAFF. In DNA form, the CDR3 reads TGTGCCAGCAGCCGATTCCCGCGCCGAATGAACACTGAAGCTTTCTTT.

The rearrangement uses TRBV20-1 and TRBJ2-1, with 9 bases that match TRBD1. V trimming: 0 bases; J trimming: 6 bases; junction bases outside the gene matches: 6. Germline lookup yields CDR1 DFQATT and CDR2 SNEGSKA (reference sequence). The CDR3 extends over 15 amino acids. The CDR3 spells CSARDGRGQGNEQFF. CDR3 nucleotide sequence: TGCAGTGCTAGAGATGGGAGGGGACAGGGCAATGAGCAGTTCTTC.

As to this clonotype: The junction does not match germline at one end; this may be a read error. The V gene is TRBV2, the J gene TRBJ2-5; 7 nucleotides align to TRBD2. Germline CDR1 reads SNHLY; CDR2 reads FYNNEI. This CDR3 comprises 15 residues. Here the CDR3 reads CASSEPAGTQKTQYF. The CDR3 nucleotides are TGTGCCAGCAGTGAACCAGCGGGAACCCAAAAGACCCAGTACTTC.

This clonotype was observed at least ten times. The chain carries TRBV28 and TRBJ2-5; 10 nucleotides match TRBD2. The CDR3 runs 15 residues. The ends lost 5 bases at V and 5 bases at J; junction bases unmatched: 8. Germline assignment: CDR1 MDHEN and CDR2 SYDVKM. The chain's CDR3 is CASSDQREGRETQYF. The CDR3 DNA reads TGTGCCAGCAGTGACCAGCGGGAGGGCCGCGAGACCCAGTACTTC.

The chain combines TRBV2 with TRBJ1-4, with 8 bases lining up with TRBD1. This CDR3 contains 14 residues. Germline values: CDR1 SNHLY, CDR2 FYNNEI. Trimming took 6 bases from V and 6 from J; bases not matched to a gene: 6. Written as DNA, the CDR3 is TGTGCCAGCAGGGAACAGGGGGGAGATGAAAAACTGTTTTTT. Translated, it gives CASREQGGDEKLFF.

This clonotype came up a few times. The rearrangement joins TRBV30 to TRBJ1-1, with D tentatively TRBD1 (5 bases). Germline V gene data show CDR1 as GTSNPN and CDR2 as SVGIG (reference sequence). This CDR3 contains 13 residues. V was shortened by 2 bases and J by 5 bases, with 12 bases between the two germline ends. The CDR3 spells CAWSPGKRTEAFF. DNA of the CDR3: TGTGCCTGGAGTCCAGGGAAGAGGACTGAAGCTTTCTTT.

This clonotype has a handful of counts. A much larger clone lies a single base off, so this may be a read error. The V call is TRBV6-1, the J call TRBJ1-1; D is possibly TRBD1 (5 bases). The V and J ends lost 6 bases and 1 base respectively, with 6 bases between them. Germline CDR1 reads MNHNS; CDR2 reads SASEGT. This CDR3 comprises 12 residues. DNA for the CDR3: TGTGCCAGCAGGGGGACGAACACTGAAGCTTTCTTT. It specifies CASRGTNTEAFF.

In regard to this clonotype: The junction shows a germline mismatch at one end, possibly a read error. CDR3 amino acids: CASSPGQGRVQEAQYF. DNA for the CDR3: TGTGCCAGCAGCCCGGGACAGGGCAGGGTTCAAGAGGCCCAGTACTTC. The chain couples TRBV13 to TRBJ2-5; 9 bases line up with TRBD1. Germline V CDR1 and CDR2: PRHDT, FYEKMQ (reference sequence). This CDR3 is 16 amino acids long.

This clonotype has a handful of counts. The J gene is TRBJ2-2, the V gene TRBV9; D gene unclear. V shed 0 bases and J shed 7 bases, with 4 bases lying between them. CDR1 and CDR2 (germline): SGDLS, YYNGEE. The CDR3 extends over 12 amino acids. In DNA, the CDR3 is TGTGCCAGCAGCGTAGAAGACGGGGAGCTGTTTTTT. Its translation: CASSVEDGELFF.

This clonotype occurred many times. The CDR3 reads CSARRDRGRSEQYF. CDR3 nucleotide sequence: TGCAGTGCTAGAAGGGACAGGGGACGCTCCGAGCAGTACTTC. The chain links TRBV20-1 to TRBJ2-7; 10 nucleotides align to TRBD1. This CDR3 is 14 amino acids long. The V segment lost 2 bases and the J segment 6 bases; nucleotides outside the gene matches: 7. Germline V gene data show CDR1 as DFQATT and CDR2 as SNEGSKA (reference sequence).